What follows are 5 T cell receptor beta chains derived from one specimen sequenced in a study of early T cells in non-severe SARS-CoV-2 infection. TCRdb independently ran MiXCR on the 5' RACE reads; one entry per CDR3 protein. The sample carries some 62,000 distinct CDR3 sequences, roughly 9% recorded once. Sequencing used whole blood, obtained at baseline. The receptors derive from an adult who was a healthcare worker with PCR-confirmed SARS-CoV-2 infection or an uninfected control (not recorded which).

This clonotype occurred many times. This chain links TRBV6-5 with TRBJ2-7, with D possibly matching TRBD2 (6 bases). V was trimmed by 6 bases and J by 7 bases, leaving 22 bases between them. The germline gives CDR1 MNHEY, CDR2 SVGAGI. This CDR3 region has 15 residues. CDR3 protein: CASSGERAPRWEQYF. CDR3 DNA: TGTGCCAGCAGCGGGGAGCGGGCCCCGAGGTGGGAGCAGTACTTC.

This clonotype has ten or more counts. V is TRBV2 and J is TRBJ1-1; perhaps TRBD1 as D (6 bases). In germline, CDR1 is SNHLY, CDR2 FYNNEI. The CDR3 covers 16 residues. V dropped 1 base and J dropped 0 bases, with 12 bases sitting between them. The CDR3 protein is CASSEEGGSMNTEAFF. The CDR3 nucleotides are TGTGCCAGCAGTGAAGAGGGGGGATCCATGAACACTGAAGCTTTCTTT. Drawing the rest from reference TRBV2 and TRBJ1-1, the complete variable domain is EPEVTQTPSHQVTQMGQEVILRCVPISNHLYFYWYRQILGQKVEFLVSFYNNEISEKSEIFDDQFSVERPDGSNFTLKIRSTKLEDSAMYFCASSEEGGSMNTEAFFGQGTRLTVV.

This clonotype was found a few times. CDR3 nucleotides: TGTGCCAGCAGCCAAGACCCGACAACCCTACGTGAGCAGTTCTTC. Its protein is CASSQDPTTLREQFF. The V gene is TRBV3-1, the J gene TRBJ2-1; D ambiguous. The CDR3 has 15 amino acids. Germline-derived CDR1 and CDR2 are LGHDT and YNNKEL (reference sequence). Trimming removed 0 bases at V and 9 bases at J, with 15 bases between.

The table lists this clonotype with many counts. The chain joins TRBV6-2 or TRBV6-3 to TRBJ2-7; the D gene is possibly TRBD1 (6 bases). Per germline, CDR1 MNHEY and CDR2 SVGEGT. CDR3 length equals 13 residues. With 6 bases removed from V and 5 bases from J, the gap between germline ends came to 14 bases. The CDR3 here is CASSRGQTHEQYF. CDR3 DNA sequence: TGTGCCAGCAGCCGTGGACAGACTCACGAGCAGTACTTC.

The J gene is TRBJ2-1, the V gene TRBV19; D perhaps matches TRBD1 (6 bases). CDR3 length: 13 amino acids. V was clipped by 4 bases and J by 12 bases, with 16 bases between them. Per the germline V gene, CDR1 is LNHDA and CDR2 is SQIVND (reference sequence). CDR3 DNA: TGTGCCAGTAGTACAAGGACAGCCCAGGGGCAGTTCTTC. It codes for CASSTRTAQGQFF.